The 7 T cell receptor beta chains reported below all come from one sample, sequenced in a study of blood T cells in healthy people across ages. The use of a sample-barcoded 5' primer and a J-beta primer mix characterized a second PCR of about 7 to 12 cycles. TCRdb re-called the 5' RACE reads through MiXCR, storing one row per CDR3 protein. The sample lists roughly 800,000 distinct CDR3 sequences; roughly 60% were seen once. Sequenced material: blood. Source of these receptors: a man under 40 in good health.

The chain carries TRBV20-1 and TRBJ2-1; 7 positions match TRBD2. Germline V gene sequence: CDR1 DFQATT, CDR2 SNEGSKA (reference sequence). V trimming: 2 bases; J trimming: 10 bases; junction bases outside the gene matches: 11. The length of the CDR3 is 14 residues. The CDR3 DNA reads TGCAGTGCTAGACGGGGAAGCGGGGTAGAAGAGCAGTTCTTC. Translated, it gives CSARRGSGVEEQFF.

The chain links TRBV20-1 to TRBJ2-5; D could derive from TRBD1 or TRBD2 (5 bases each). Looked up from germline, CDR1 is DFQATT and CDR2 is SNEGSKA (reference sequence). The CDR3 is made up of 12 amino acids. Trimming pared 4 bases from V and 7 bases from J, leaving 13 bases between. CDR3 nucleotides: TGCAGTGCTAAGACGGGGCGGCGGACCCAGTACTTC. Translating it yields CSAKTGRRTQYF.

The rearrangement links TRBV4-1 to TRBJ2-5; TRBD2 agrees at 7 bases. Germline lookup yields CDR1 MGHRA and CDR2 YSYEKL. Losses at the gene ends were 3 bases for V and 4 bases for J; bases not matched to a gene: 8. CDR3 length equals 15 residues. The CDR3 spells CASSQGGTGGETQYF. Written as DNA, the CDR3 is TGCGCCAGCAGCCAGGGCGGAACGGGAGGAGAGACCCAGTACTTC.

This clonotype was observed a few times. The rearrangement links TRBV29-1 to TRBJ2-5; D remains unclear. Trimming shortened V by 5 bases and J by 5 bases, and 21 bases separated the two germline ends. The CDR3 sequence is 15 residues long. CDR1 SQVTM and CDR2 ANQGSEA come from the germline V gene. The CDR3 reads CSVYMVLGRAETQYF. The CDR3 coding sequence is TGCAGCGTTTACATGGTATTGGGCCGGGCGGAGACCCAGTACTTC. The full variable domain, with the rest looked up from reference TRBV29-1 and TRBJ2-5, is SAVISQKPSRDICQRGTSLTIQCQVDSQVTMMFWYRQQPGQSLTLIATANQGSEATYESGFVIDKFPISRPNLTFSTLTVSNMSPEDSSIYLCSVYMVLGRAETQYFGPGTRLLVL.

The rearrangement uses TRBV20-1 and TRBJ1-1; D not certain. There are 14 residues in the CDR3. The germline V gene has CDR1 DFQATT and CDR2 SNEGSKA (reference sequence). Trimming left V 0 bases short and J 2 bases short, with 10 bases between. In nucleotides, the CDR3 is TGCAGTGCTAGAGATAAAGGGTACAACACTGAAGCTTTCTTT. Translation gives CSARDKGYNTEAFF.

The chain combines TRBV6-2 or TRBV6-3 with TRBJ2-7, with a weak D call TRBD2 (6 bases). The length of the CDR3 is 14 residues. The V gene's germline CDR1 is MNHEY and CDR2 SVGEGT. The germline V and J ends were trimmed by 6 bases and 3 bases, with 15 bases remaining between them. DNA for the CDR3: TGTGCCAGCAGCCACGATCCAGCGGGCTACGAGCAGTACTTC. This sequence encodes CASSHDPAGYEQYF.

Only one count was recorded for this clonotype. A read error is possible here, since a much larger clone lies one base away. The CDR3 region has the DNA TGTGCCACCAGCAGAGTATTTGAGAGGGCGGATGAGCAGTTCTTC. This encodes CATSRVFERADEQFF. The chain combines TRBV15 with TRBJ2-1; D may be TRBD2 (5 bases). Germline assignment: CDR1 LNHNV and CDR2 YYDKDF (reference sequence). Trimming removed 1 base from V and 8 bases from J, with 15 bases in between. CDR3 length: 15 residues.